The sequence of this TCR beta chain was determined in a study of blood T cell repertoires in COVID-19 (TCRdb year 2020). Broadly, across the study: Samples covering the acute and convalescent phases of COVID-19 were provided by collaborators in the United States, Italy and Spain. The prospective study material was composed of cDNA or gDNA derived from T cells, B-cell-depleted T cells, or PBMCs. Subjects who had been exposed to COVID-19, were actively infected with it, or had recovered from it provided the deeply sampled blood TCRbeta repertoires that made up the dataset. A freely available public database, intended as a resource for researchers studying the immune response to SARS-CoV-2, is where the repertoires were released. The samples were drawn from the first 160 participants of the ongoing ImmuneRACE study and from under 1,500 subjects provided by 6 global collaborators. Nearly every sample came with metadata listing a de-identified subject ID, COVID-19 status, age in years and sex. HLA class I and class II types, where available, came from metadata supplied by the sample provider rather than from assay-based typing.

Whole blood was collected in K2EDTA tubes by collaborating institutions according to the institutions' own protocols. For TCRbeta analysis, collaborators shipped samples as frozen whole blood, isolated PBMCs, or DNA extracted from either of those sample types. The germline V gene (reference sequence) provides CDR1 SGHNT and CDR2 YYREEE. V is cut by 0 bases and J by 5 bases, and the space between the germline ends is 5 bases. From its cysteine to its phenylalanine, the CDR3 spans 12 amino acids. Of the read, only the CDR3 DNA is kept; its 36 bases are in frame from base 1. Broad study findings and their caveats: The quantity of clinical and demographic metadata differed by source and by participant and was supplied without curation.

The immunoSEQ Assay, a bias-controlled multiplex PCR, was used to amplify TCRbeta CDR3 regions from genomic DNA. Per the authors' processing: The number of nucleated cells in each sample was estimated from the amplification of reference gene primers within the assay. Sequence reads were collapsed and filtered to measure the absolute abundance of every unique TCRbeta CDR3 rearrangement. Productive Simpson clonality was computed per sample as the square root of Simpson's diversity index over productive rearrangements. TCRdb took over this immuneACCESS table, retaining in-frame rearrangements with V and J assigned. Such tables are incomplete; in checked studies, under half of the missing clones stem from an unresolved V gene, and the remainder is unexplained. That table is the source of V, J and clone size, and D and trimming were worked out from the DNA. This sample has fewer than 250,000 clones in its table, and 83% of those were observed once. Clones ranked in the top ten supply more than 5.5% of the sample.

Many counts were recorded for this clone. No antigen is known for it. Base-call qualities are not available, and no considerably larger clone is one nucleotide away. The chain joins TRBV5-4 to TRBJ2-5; the D gene is not confidently resolved. The receptor was derived from a human donor in a cohort sampled during active COVID-19. Sequenced sample: peripheral blood. The CDR3 region has the sequence CASSLAGETQYF. The DNA sequence is given as TGTGCCAGCAGCTTGGCCGGGGAGACCCAGTACTTC.